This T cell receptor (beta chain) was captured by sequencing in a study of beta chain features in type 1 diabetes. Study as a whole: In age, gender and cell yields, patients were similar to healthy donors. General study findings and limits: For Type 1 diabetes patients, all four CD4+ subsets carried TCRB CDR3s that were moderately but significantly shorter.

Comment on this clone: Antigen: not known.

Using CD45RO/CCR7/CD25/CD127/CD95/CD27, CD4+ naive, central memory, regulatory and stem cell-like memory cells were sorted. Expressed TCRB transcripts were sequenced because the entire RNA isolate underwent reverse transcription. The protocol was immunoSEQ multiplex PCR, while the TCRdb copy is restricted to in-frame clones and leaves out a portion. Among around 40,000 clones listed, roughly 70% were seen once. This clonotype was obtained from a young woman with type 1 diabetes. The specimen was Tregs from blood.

The CDR3 coding sequence is TGTGCCAGCAGCTTACGTCGCCCAGGGGTTTATGGCTACACCTTC. Translated: CASSLRRPGVYGYTF. This chain uses TRBV7-9 with TRBJ1-2, with D possibly TRBD1 on 6 matching bases. Germline CDR1 is SEHNR and CDR2 is FQNEAQ (reference sequence). V was clipped by 2 bases and J by 5 bases, with 15 bases between them. This CDR3 is built from 15 residues.